This TCR beta chain was captured by sequencing in a study of T-cell memory formation after mild COVID-19. One entry per CDR3 protein results from TCRdb running MiXCR on the 5' RACE reads. There are 200,000 to 250,000 distinct CDR3 sequences in the sample; roughly 15% occur only once, and around 3.7% lies in the top ten. This clonotype turned up a few times. The receptor comes from a man aged 18 to 29 who had mild COVID-19 (a few samples of this study predate the infection). Cell type and time point are not known. The sequenced material came from PBMCs or a T cell subset sorted from them (not recorded which).

CDR3 loop: CASSVLTVNTEAFF. CDR3 in DNA: TGTGCCAGCAGCGTCCTGACGGTGAACACTGAAGCTTTCTTT. The V gene is TRBV9, the J gene TRBJ1-1, with D hard to call. The germline V and J ends were trimmed by 2 bases and 0 bases, with 8 bases remaining between them. This CDR3 spans 14 amino acids. CDR1 and CDR2 (germline): SGDLS, YYNGEE.